These 3 T cell receptor beta chains originate from one sample sequenced in a study of T cells in Graves' hyperthyroidism and ophthalmopathy. The source material, RNA transcripts, was used to amplify TCR beta CDR3 regions. First-round RT-PCR with HTBI primers amplified the TCR CDR3 region. TCRdb redid the calling of the multiplex PCR reads with MiXCR, one entry per CDR3 protein. The sample carries approximately 640,000 distinct CDR3 sequences, about 16% recorded once. Sequences were obtained from blood. The receptors originated from a woman aged 25 to 45 with Graves' hyperthyroidism.

The V gene is TRBV4-2, the J gene TRBJ2-1; unclear D gene. This CDR3 has 12 residues. Germline V gives CDR1 LGHNA, CDR2 YNFKEQ. V lost 1 base, J lost 8 bases, and 6 bases lay in between. CDR3 sequence (DNA): TGTGCCAGCAGCCAAGCGCTAGATGAGCAGTTCTTC. The encoded protein is CASSQALDEQFF.

The V and J genes are TRBV12-5 and TRBJ2-6; D remains ambiguous. The CDR3 runs 17 residues. The germline V gene encodes CDR1 LGHNT and CDR2 FRNRAP. Trimming shortened V by 3 bases and J by 0 bases, and 12 bases separated the two germline ends. Here the CDR3 reads CASGFQGFSSGANVLTF. The CDR3 region has the DNA TGTGCTAGTGGTTTTCAAGGCTTTAGCTCTGGGGCCAACGTCCTGACTTTC.

This chain joins TRBV11-2 and TRBJ2-7; 7 bases match TRBD2. Germline V gene lookup returns CDR1 SGHAT and CDR2 FQNNGV. The ends lost 2 bases at V and 5 bases at J; junction bases unmatched: 9. This CDR3 is built from 15 residues. Here the CDR3 DNA reads TGTGCCAGCAGCTTAAGCGGCGGGAGAGGAGACGAGCAGTACTTC. It codes for CASSLSGGRGDEQYF.